These T cell receptor beta chains were read from a single sample in a study of monozygotic twins with inflammatory bowel disease. TCRdb reprocessed the 5' RACE reads and reports one entry per CDR3 protein, with no DNA. Its table lists under 150,000 distinct CDR3 sequences. Sequences were obtained from blood. Every receptor here comes from a human donor with ulcerative colitis or Crohn's disease, or a healthy co-twin of an affected twin (not recorded which). CDR3s include the opening cysteine and the closing phenylalanine or tryptophan.

>15|TRBV5-1|TRBJ1-1
CASSPEPQGATEAFF
>15|TRBV6-4|TRBJ2-1
CASSARLGEGNEQFF
>14|TRBV20-1|TRBJ2-2
CSARQGLWTGELFF
>15|TRBV20-1|TRBJ2-3
CSARTNPARRDTQYF
>18|TRBV4-1|TRBJ2-3
CASSQALVADRAADTQYF
>15|TRBV5-4|TRBJ2-3
CASSLAGLATDTQYF
>12|TRBV5-5|TRBJ2-1
CASSLGGSKQFF
>14|TRBV10-3|TRBJ2-3
CAISGREGTDTQYF
>13|TRBV3-1|TRBJ1-1
CASSQGQGPEAFF
>15|TRBV7-2|TRBJ1-5
CASSLSWQTNQPQHF
>14|TRBV4-3|TRBJ2-3
CASSQATPIDTQYF
>16|TRBV4-1|TRBJ2-1
CASSQALGGAYNEQFF
>15|TRBV12-3/TRBV12-4|TRBJ1-1
CASSSTPHRTREAFF
>18|TRBV7-8|TRBJ2-7
CASSSETGGDMDSYEQYF
>14|TRBV7-8|TRBJ2-7
CASSFERQGYEQYF
>14|TRBV5-1|TRBJ2-5
CASSSPRDGETQYF
>11|TRBV20-1|TRBJ2-1
CSPKQGPEQFF
>14|TRBV20-1|TRBJ2-1
CSARDRGPYNEQFF
>14|TRBV10-3|TRBJ2-1
CAISEGSELHEQFF
>14|TRBV5-1|TRBJ2-5
CASSLAVSKKTQYF
>14|TRBV23-1|TRBJ2-2
CASSQSRDTGELFF
>17|TRBV7-2|TRBJ2-5
CASSLDPPGFRAETQYF
>14|TRBV5-4|TRBJ2-7
CASSLDGDRVEQYF
>14|TRBV5-1|TRBJ2-3
CASIGTQSTDTQYF
>16|TRBV5-4|TRBJ2-2
CASSLAYRGTTGELFF
>14|TRBV3-1|TRBJ2-4
CASSQGGAKNIQYF
>14|TRBV30|TRBJ2-7
CACPSGLDDLEQYF
>14|TRBV4-2|TRBJ2-6
CASSPPVGANVLTF
>15|TRBV20-1|TRBJ1-1
CSARRFSRGNTEAFF
>15|TRBV3-1|TRBJ2-7
CASSLGDRAPYEQYF
>13|TRBV20-1|TRBJ2-3
CSASSQGTDTQYF
>15|TRBV3-1|TRBJ2-7
CASSQDPRGTYEQYF
>14|TRBV6-1|TRBJ1-2
CASRPQGGVYGYTF
>13|TRBV5-1|TRBJ2-1
CASSATGLDEQFF
>13|TRBV20-1|TRBJ2-5
CSGSDRGQETQYF
>15|TRBV7-9|TRBJ2-5
CASSFSGGIQETQYF
>14|TRBV5-1|TRBJ1-2
CASSLGAENYGYTF
>15|TRBV4-2|TRBJ2-5
CASSQRSGTQETQYF
>15|TRBV7-8|TRBJ1-5
CASSAGDRARQPQHF
>15|TRBV4-3|TRBJ2-7
CASSQGRDSSYEQYF
>15|TRBV5-1|TRBJ2-7
CASSSLAGGPPEQYF
>12|TRBV5-8|TRBJ1-1
CASSLAGPEAFF
>13|TRBV7-2|TRBJ1-2
CASSPDREGGYTF
>14|TRBV10-3|TRBJ1-5
CAISTFGGNQPQHF
>13|TRBV20-1|TRBJ2-2
CSADIQGTGELFF
>16|TRBV20-1|TRBJ1-1
CSAYRQGAVSDTEAFF
>15|TRBV28|TRBJ2-1
CASRQIAGTWNEQFF
>12|TRBV27|TRBJ1-2
CATKEGGYGYTF
>13|TRBV6-5|TRBJ1-2
CASSYGGLYGYTF
>16|TRBV12-3/TRBV12-4|TRBJ2-3
CASSEPGLASADTQYF
>13|TRBV5-1|TRBJ1-1
CASSLGWGAEAFF
>14|TRBV7-8|TRBJ2-7
CASSLSSGSYEQYF
>13|TRBV9|TRBJ2-7
CASSDRDSYEQYF